This T cell receptor beta chain was documented in a study of T cell repertoires in cytomegalovirus infection. Across the whole study: From public TCR beta signatures came an indication of both CMV infection and matching HLA type.

Deletions cut 5 bases from V and 1 base from J, with 18 bases between. The germline V gene encodes CDR1 SGHTA and CDR2 FQGNSA. This CDR3 spans 17 amino acids. Findings of the study overall: The ex vivo response was dominated by HLA-C-restricted CMV-specific TCR beta clonotypes. Accumulated public TCR beta family frequency recognized individuals carrying CMV together with the relevant HLA.

TCRdb reprocessed the reads with MiXCR, giving one entry per CDR3 protein. Of about 320,000 distinct CDR3 sequences in the sample, around 9.5% were seen once. Turning to this clonotype: What it binds is not known.

The sequenced material came from PBMCs. The sequence was collected from a human donor in good health (CMV status not recorded). Some clones in this sample may be carry-over from other donors' samples. The chain uses TRBV7-2 and TRBJ2-1, with TRBD2 as a possible D gene (8 bases). CDR3 DNA sequence: TGTGCCAGCAGCCGGGACAGTAAGCGGGGGTCCTACAATGAGCAGTTCTTC. The encoded protein is CASSRDSKRGSYNEQFF.